What follows are 8 T cell receptor beta chains derived from one specimen sequenced in a study of blood T cells in healthy people across ages. The use of a sample-barcoded 5' primer and a J-beta primer mix characterized a second PCR of about 7 to 12 cycles. TCRdb used MiXCR to reprocess the 5' RACE reads, holding one entry per CDR3 protein. The sample lists 1.5 million to 2 million distinct CDR3 sequences; about 50% were seen once. The sequenced sample was blood. These receptors all stem from a middle-aged woman in good health.

A word on this clonotype: Its ends do not fully match the called genes, so a read error is possible. The chain couples TRBV20-1 to TRBJ1-4, with 7 nucleotides matching TRBD2. The end of the DNA is better explained by TRBJ2-3, so the J call may be wrong. In germline, CDR1 is DFQATT, CDR2 SNEGSKA (reference sequence). This CDR3 is 12 amino acids long. CDR3 in DNA: TGCAGTGTCAGAGCGGGGTCAGATGCGCAGTATTTT. It codes for CSVRAGSDAQYF.

This clonotype was recorded a few times. The chain combines TRBV4-1 with TRBJ2-1; D not resolved. Trimming cost V 0 bases and J 4 bases, with 10 bases left between them. Germline V CDR1 and CDR2: MGHRA, YSYEKL. The CDR3 is made up of 15 amino acids. This CDR3 is CASSQDNTEYNEQFF. The CDR3 DNA reads TGCGCCAGCAGCCAAGATAACACGGAGTACAATGAGCAGTTCTTC.

The chain uses TRBV4-3 and TRBJ2-1, with a possible D match to TRBD1 (6 bases). CDR3 size: 13 residues. Trimming shortened V by 1 base and J by 9 bases, and 10 bases separated the two germline ends. Per the germline V gene, CDR1 is LGHNA and CDR2 is YSLEER. The CDR3 bases are TGCGCCAGCAGCCAAGCACAGGGCGGTGAGCAGTTCTTC. Translating gives CASSQAQGGEQFF.

The chain links TRBV5-5 to TRBJ1-2; D uncertain. V was clipped by 0 bases and J by 3 bases, with 9 bases between them. Looked up from germline, CDR1 is SGHKS and CDR2 is YYEKEE (reference sequence). The CDR3 extends over 14 amino acids. The CDR3 coding sequence is TGTGCCAGCAGCTTGGCCTGGGGAGACTATGGCTACACCTTC. Protein product: CASSLAWGDYGYTF.

A few counts support this clonotype. The genes are TRBV7-2 and TRBJ2-1, with a tentative D call TRBD1 (6 bases). Germline V gene lookup returns CDR1 SGHTA and CDR2 FQGNSA. The V gene lost 1 base and the J gene lost 6 bases, with 19 bases spanning the gap. The CDR3 is 17 amino acids. The DNA of the CDR3 is TGTGCCAGCAGCTTAGTTATGTCAGGGGCCGGTCGCAATGAGCAGTTCTTC. Residues: CASSLVMSGAGRNEQFF.

On this clonotype: One end of the junction fails to match germline, which may point to a read error. The rearrangement uses TRBV20-1 and TRBJ2-4; tentative D call: TRBD2 (5 bases). The DNA matches TRBJ2-7 better at its end, which makes the J call doubtful. CDR1 is DFQATT, CDR2 SNEGSKA, per germline (reference sequence). The CDR3 is 14 amino acids. The CDR3 DNA reads TGCAGTACTAGAGTGCCAGAGAGCTCCTACGAGCAGTACTTC. It codes for CSTRVPESSYEQYF.

The rearrangement joins TRBV7-9 to TRBJ1-1, with TRBD1 as a possible D gene (5 bases). V shed 1 base and J shed 3 bases, with 9 bases lying between them. Germline CDR1 is SEHNR and CDR2 is FQNEAQ (reference sequence). CDR3 length: 14 amino acids. The chain's CDR3 is CASSLGLGDTEAFF. In DNA form, the CDR3 reads TGTGCCAGCAGCTTAGGACTAGGGGACACTGAAGCTTTCTTT.

This clonotype was counted many times. The gene calls are TRBV11-2 and TRBJ2-1; TRBD1 might be the D (6 bases). Trimming pared 2 bases from V and 13 bases from J, leaving 18 bases between. Looked up from germline, CDR1 is SGHAT and CDR2 is FQNNGV. The CDR3 sequence is 14 residues long. CDR3 residues: CASSLRLDSLRQFF. The CDR3 DNA follows: TGTGCCAGCAGCTTAAGGTTGGACAGTTTACGTCAGTTCTTC.